The 4 T cell receptor beta chains below were found in one sample sequenced in a study of T cell responses to AZD1222 COVID-19 vaccine. Data came from immunoSEQ multiplex PCR; TCRdb stores just in-frame clones and leaves some out. The sample lists around 160,000 clones, about nine tenths occurring once. The sample here was peripheral blood, taken on day 0 of AZD1222 vaccination. These TCRs come from an adult in good health.

The chain couples TRBV11-2 to TRBJ2-4; D is perhaps TRBD1 (6 bases). Germline-derived CDR1 and CDR2 are SGHAT and FQNNGV. CDR3 length: 14 amino acids. The V gene lost 1 base and the J gene lost 5 bases, with 9 bases spanning the gap. In nucleotides, the CDR3 is TGTGCCAGCAGCTTAGTATGGACAGAAAACATTCAGTACTTC. Translating it yields CASSLVWTENIQYF.

V gene TRBV15 combines with J gene TRBJ2-1; D is perhaps TRBD1 or TRBD2 (5 bases each). CDR3 length equals 15 residues. V lost 3 bases, J lost 6 bases, and 15 bases lay in between. Germline CDR1 LNHNV, CDR2 YYDKDF (reference sequence). The CDR3 spells CATSRETGGFNEQFF. The CDR3 DNA reads TGTGCCACCAGCAGGGAGACTGGGGGTTTCAATGAGCAGTTCTTC.

The chain uses TRBV19 and TRBJ1-5; D is possibly TRBD1 (5 bases). Germline values: CDR1 LNHDA, CDR2 SQIVND (reference sequence). V lost 4 bases to trimming and J lost 0 bases, with 10 bases between them. This CDR3 region has 15 residues. Here the CDR3 reads CASSTYTGSNQPQHF. CDR3 coding DNA: TGTGCCAGTAGTACCTATACAGGTAGCAATCAGCCCCAGCATTTT.

This clone turned up a few times. The gene calls are TRBV5-8 and TRBJ1-2; tentative D call: TRBD1 (5 bases). Trimming removed 4 bases from V and 6 bases from J, with 13 bases in between. Germline V gene lookup returns CDR1 SGHTS and CDR2 YDEGEE. The CDR3 runs 13 residues. In nucleotides, the CDR3 is TGTGCCAGCAGCCTGACGAGGGGCAATGGCTACACCTTC. This gives the protein CASSLTRGNGYTF.